This entry lists 14 T cell receptor beta chains sequenced from one sample in a study of Tregs in tolerant kidney transplant recipients. Recipients received nonmyeloablative bone marrow transplants from related graft donors, with transient mixed chimerism. Assay: immunoSEQ multiplex PCR; the TCRdb copy retains only in-frame clones and omits some. The table shows 45,000 to 55,000 clones, with about 90% occurring only once. The specimen comprised CD8+ T cells from blood (PBMCs), sampled 24 months after the transplant. The receptors here all came from a human patient who received a combined kidney and bone marrow transplant. T cells may partly derive from the graft donor.

This chain uses TRBV27 with TRBJ2-7; TRBD1 matches 9 bases. The trim removed 4 bases at V and 2 bases at J, leaving 6 bases unmatched. CDR1 is MNHEY, CDR2 SMNVEV, per germline (reference sequence). The CDR3 covers 15 residues. The CDR3 here is CASSSVRTGAYEQYF. DNA for the CDR3: TGTGCCAGCAGTTCCGTGAGGACAGGGGCCTACGAGCAGTACTTC.

J is TRBJ2-3 and V is TRBV2; 7 bases match TRBD2. This CDR3 is 15 amino acids long. Germline values: CDR1 SNHLY, CDR2 FYNNEI. Germline trimming cut 1 base from V and 2 bases from J; bases unmatched to any gene: 3. CDR3 nucleotides: TGTGCCAGCAGTGAAGGGACTAGAGTCACAGATACGCAGTATTTT. Its translation: CASSEGTRVTDTQYF. Full variable domain (rest looked up from reference TRBV2 and TRBJ2-3): EPEVTQTPSHQVTQMGQEVILRCVPISNHLYFYWYRQILGQKVEFLVSFYNNEISEKSEIFDDQFSVERPDGSNFTLKIRSTKLEDSAMYFCASSEGTRVTDTQYFGPGTRLTVL.

This clone appeared once. The chain joins TRBV10-3 to TRBJ2-1, with 8 bases identical to TRBD2. The V gene's germline CDR1 is ENHRY and CDR2 SYGVKD. The J segment lost 4 bases and the V segment lost 0 bases, leaving 5 bases of the junction unmatched. The CDR3 length is 16 residues. Here the CDR3 reads CAISESSGGRYNEQFF. The CDR3 nucleotides are TGTGCCATCAGTGAGTCAAGCGGGGGCCGTTACAATGAGCAGTTCTTC.

This clone has only one observation. This chain uses TRBV9 with TRBJ1-1; the D gene is possibly TRBD1 (6 bases). Germline lookup yields CDR1 SGDLS and CDR2 YYNGEE. This CDR3 is built from 14 residues. With 3 bases removed from V and 5 bases from J, the gap between germline ends came to 14 bases. This CDR3 reads CASSDGVGGTEAFF. CDR3 sequence (DNA): TGTGCCAGCAGCGACGGTGTAGGGGGTACTGAAGCTTTCTTT.

The chain links TRBV27 to TRBJ1-4, with D possibly matching TRBD1 (5 bases). Deletions cut 5 bases from V and 14 bases from J, with 21 bases between. The germline V gene encodes CDR1 MNHEY and CDR2 SMNVEV (reference sequence). The CDR3 spans 14 residues. CDR3 loop: CASSNPGLPGLLFF. The CDR3 bases are TGTGCCAGCAGTAACCCGGGCCTCCCGGGACTTCTGTTTTTT.

The chain carries TRBV10-3 and TRBJ2-5; D not resolved. Germline lookup yields CDR1 ENHRY and CDR2 SYGVKD. Trimming took off 0 bases at V and 1 base at J, with 6 bases between the two ends. The CDR3 extends over 14 amino acids. Written as DNA, the CDR3 is TGTGCCATCAGTGAGTCCTCCCTCCAAGAGACCCAGTACTTC. Protein: CAISESSLQETQYF.

This clone occurred once. V usage is TRBV7-2 and J usage is TRBJ2-7; 10 bases are a match to TRBD2. This CDR3 is built from 15 residues. V lost 0 bases to trimming and J lost 5 bases; unmatched junction nucleotides: 4. Germline V gene sequence: CDR1 SGHTA, CDR2 FQGNSA. CDR3 nucleotide sequence: TGTGCCAGCAGCTTAGCGCCTAGCGGGAGCGACGAGCAGTACTTC. Translation gives CASSLAPSGSDEQYF.

For this clone: At one of its ends the junction is not consistent with the germline gene, which may arise from a read error. This chain uses TRBV18 with TRBJ2-1; the match to TRBD2 covers 11 bases. The CDR3 loop spans 16 amino acids. Germline V CDR1 and CDR2: KGHSH, LQKENI. The CDR3 nucleotides read TGTGCCAGCTCAGCACCCGGGACTAGCGGATACAATGAGCAGTTCTTC. Translating it yields CASSAPGTSGYNEQFF.

V gene TRBV13 combines with J gene TRBJ2-1; 11 bases match TRBD1. The V segment lost 4 bases and the J segment 5 bases; nucleotides outside the gene matches: 13. Germline CDR1 and CDR2: PRHDT and FYEKMQ (reference sequence). This CDR3 has 18 residues. The CDR3 region has the DNA TGTGCCAGCAGCTCAGCACCGCCGGACAGGGGGCATGACAATGAGCAGTTCTTC. Translation: CASSSAPPDRGHDNEQFF.

The chain is built from TRBV28 and TRBJ2-7; TRBD2 aligns across 8 bases. V lost 5 bases to trimming and J lost 0 bases; unmatched junction nucleotides: 6. The CDR3 length is 15 residues. The germline V gene encodes CDR1 MDHEN and CDR2 SYDVKM. CDR3 coding DNA: TGTGCCAGCAGTCAATTAGCGGGGACCTCCTACGAGCAGTACTTC. This sequence encodes CASSQLAGTSYEQYF.

This rearrangement joins TRBV4-3 to TRBJ2-7; 8 bases are a match to TRBD1. The junction had 4 bases not matched to a gene; V was cut back by 1 base and J by 2 bases. This CDR3 is built from 15 residues. Germline lookup yields CDR1 LGHNA and CDR2 YSLEER. The CDR3 DNA sequence: TGCGCCAGCAGCCAAGCGCCGGACAGGGCCTACGAGCAGTACTTC. Protein: CASSQAPDRAYEQYF.

The chain uses TRBV1 and TRBJ2-4; TRBD2 was called by the table and not checked on the DNA. TRBV1 counts as a pseudogene. This CDR3 has 19 residues. CDR3 region: CTSSQAGTNSGGATNIQYF. DNA of the CDR3: TGCACCAGCAGCCAAGCGGGAACTAATAGCGGGGGGGCCACAAACATTCAGTACTTC.

This clone showed up just once. The V and J genes are TRBV11-2 and TRBJ2-4; 7 nucleotides line up with TRBD1. The CDR3 length is 15 residues. The germline gives CDR1 SGHAT, CDR2 FQNNGV. The J segment lost 8 bases and the V segment lost 0 bases, leaving 7 bases of the junction unmatched. CDR3 residues: CASSLDSGRGYIQYF. The CDR3 DNA follows: TGTGCCAGCAGCTTAGATTCCGGCAGGGGGTACATTCAGTACTTC.

The V gene is TRBV6-5, the J gene TRBJ2-7, with a tentative D call TRBD2 (5 bases). Germline V gene data show CDR1 as MNHEY and CDR2 as SVGAGI. CDR3 length equals 15 residues. The ends were cut back, 5 bases at V and 0 bases at J, with 14 bases in the middle. This CDR3 reads CASSPWRASSYEQYF. CDR3 nucleotides: TGTGCCAGCAGTCCGTGGCGGGCTAGCTCCTACGAGCAGTACTTC.